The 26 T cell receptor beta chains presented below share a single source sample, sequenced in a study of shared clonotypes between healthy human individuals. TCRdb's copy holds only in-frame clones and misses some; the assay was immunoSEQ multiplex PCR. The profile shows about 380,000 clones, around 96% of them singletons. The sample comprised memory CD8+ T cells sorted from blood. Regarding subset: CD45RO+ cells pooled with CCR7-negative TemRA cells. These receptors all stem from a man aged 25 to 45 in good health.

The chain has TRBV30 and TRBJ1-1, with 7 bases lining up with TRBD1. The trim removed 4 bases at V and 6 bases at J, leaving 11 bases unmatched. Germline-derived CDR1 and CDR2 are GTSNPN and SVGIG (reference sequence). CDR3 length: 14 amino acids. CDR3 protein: CAWITGTVSPEAFF. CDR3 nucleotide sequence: TGTGCCTGGATAACCGGGACAGTAAGTCCTGAAGCTTTCTTT.

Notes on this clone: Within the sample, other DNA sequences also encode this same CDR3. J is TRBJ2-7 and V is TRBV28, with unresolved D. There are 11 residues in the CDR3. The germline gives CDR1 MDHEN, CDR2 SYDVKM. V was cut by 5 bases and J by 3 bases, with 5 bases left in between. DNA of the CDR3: TGTGCCAGCAGTCTCCGCTACGAGCAGTACTTC. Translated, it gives CASSLRYEQYF.

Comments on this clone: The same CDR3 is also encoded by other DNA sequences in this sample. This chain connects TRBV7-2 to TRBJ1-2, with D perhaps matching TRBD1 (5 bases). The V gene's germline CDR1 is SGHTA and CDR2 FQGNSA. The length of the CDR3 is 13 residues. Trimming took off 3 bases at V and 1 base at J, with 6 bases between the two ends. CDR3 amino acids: CASSFQGNYGYTF. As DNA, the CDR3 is TGTGCCAGCAGCTTTCAGGGTAACTATGGCTACACCTTC.

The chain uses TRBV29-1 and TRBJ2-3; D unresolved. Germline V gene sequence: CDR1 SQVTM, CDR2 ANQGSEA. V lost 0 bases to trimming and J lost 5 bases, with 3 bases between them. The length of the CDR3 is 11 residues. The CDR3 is CSVEDLDTQYF. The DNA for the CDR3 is TGCAGCGTTGAAGATCTAGATACGCAGTATTTT.

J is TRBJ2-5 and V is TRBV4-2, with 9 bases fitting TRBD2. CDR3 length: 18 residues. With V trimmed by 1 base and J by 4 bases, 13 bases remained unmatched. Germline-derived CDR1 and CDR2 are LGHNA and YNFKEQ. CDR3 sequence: CASSQVSGGSGSIETQYF. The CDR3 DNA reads TGTGCCAGCAGCCAAGTTTCTGGGGGTAGCGGGAGCATAGAGACCCAGTACTTC.

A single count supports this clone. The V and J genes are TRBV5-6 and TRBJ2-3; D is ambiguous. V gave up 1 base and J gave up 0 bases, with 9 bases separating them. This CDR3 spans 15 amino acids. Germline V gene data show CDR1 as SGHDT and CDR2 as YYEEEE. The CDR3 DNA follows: TGTGCCAGCAGCTTGACAGTCTCTAGCACAGATACGCAGTATTTT. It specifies CASSLTVSSTDTQYF.

CDR3 sequence: CASSIRVWLALSGSTDTQYF. CDR3 in DNA: TGTGCCAGTAGTATTCGTGTTTGGCTGGCCCTTAGCGGGAGCACAGATACGCAGTATTTT. The chain has TRBV19 and TRBJ2-3; 7 bases align to TRBD2. CDR3 length: 20 amino acids. The germline V gene encodes CDR1 LNHDA and CDR2 SQIVND (reference sequence). Trimming took 3 bases from V and 0 from J; bases not matched to a gene: 18.

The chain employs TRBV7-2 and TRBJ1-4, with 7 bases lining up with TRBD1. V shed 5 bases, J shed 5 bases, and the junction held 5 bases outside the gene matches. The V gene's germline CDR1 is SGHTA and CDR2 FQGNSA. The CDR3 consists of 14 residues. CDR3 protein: CASSLDRQNEKLFF. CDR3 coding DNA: TGTGCCAGCAGCCTGGACAGGCAAAATGAAAAACTGTTTTTT.

The CDR3 is CASSSGEGHTDTQYF. The CDR3 DNA reads TGTGCCAGCAGCAGCGGGGAGGGACACACAGATACGCAGTATTTT. V is TRBV9 and J is TRBJ2-3; maybe TRBD2 (7 bases). CDR3 length: 15 amino acids. With 4 bases removed from V and 2 bases from J, the gap between germline ends came to 14 bases. CDR1 and CDR2 (germline): SGDLS, YYNGEE.

CDR3 DNA: TGTGCCAGCAGCTCCCGGGACAGGGGGCGCTACGAGCAGTACTTC. Its protein product is CASSSRDRGRYEQYF. This rearrangement joins TRBV13 to TRBJ2-7; 12 nucleotides align to TRBD1. V gave up 4 bases and J gave up 3 bases; unmatched junction bases: 4. The CDR3 is 15 residues long. Germline V gene lookup returns CDR1 PRHDT and CDR2 FYEKMQ (reference sequence).

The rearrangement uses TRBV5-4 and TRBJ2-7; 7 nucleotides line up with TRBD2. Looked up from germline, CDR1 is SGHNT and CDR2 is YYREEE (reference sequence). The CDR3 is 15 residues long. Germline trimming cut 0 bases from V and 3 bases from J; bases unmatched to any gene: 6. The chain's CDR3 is CASSLGVAGHYEQYF. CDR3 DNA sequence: TGTGCCAGCAGCTTGGGAGTAGCGGGCCACTACGAGCAGTACTTC.

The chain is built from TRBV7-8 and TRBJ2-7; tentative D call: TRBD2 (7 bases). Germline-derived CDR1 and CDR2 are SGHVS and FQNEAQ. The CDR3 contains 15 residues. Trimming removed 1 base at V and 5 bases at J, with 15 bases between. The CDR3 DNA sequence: TGTGCCAGCAGCTTAGAGCCCGGGGGGCTCGACGAGCAGTACTTC. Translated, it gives CASSLEPGGLDEQYF.

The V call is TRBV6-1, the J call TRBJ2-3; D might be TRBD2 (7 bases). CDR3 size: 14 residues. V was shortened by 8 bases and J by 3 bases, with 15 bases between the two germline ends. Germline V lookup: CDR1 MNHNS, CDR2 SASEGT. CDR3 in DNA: TGTGCCAGCGGGCGGAGGGGGGGGACAGATACGCAGTATTTT. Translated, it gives CASGRRGGTDTQYF.

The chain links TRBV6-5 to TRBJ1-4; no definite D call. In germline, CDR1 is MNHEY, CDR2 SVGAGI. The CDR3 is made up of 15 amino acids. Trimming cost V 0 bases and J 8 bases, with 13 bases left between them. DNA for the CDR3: TGTGCCAGCAGTTACTCGAAGGGAATCCGGGAAAAACTGTTTTTT. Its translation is CASSYSKGIREKLFF.

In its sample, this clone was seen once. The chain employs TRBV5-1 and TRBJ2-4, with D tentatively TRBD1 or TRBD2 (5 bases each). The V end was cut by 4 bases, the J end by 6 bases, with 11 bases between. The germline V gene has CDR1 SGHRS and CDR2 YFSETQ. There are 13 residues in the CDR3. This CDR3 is CASSPGTPNIQYF. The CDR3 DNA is TGCGCCAGCAGCCCGGGGACGCCAAACATTCAGTACTTC.

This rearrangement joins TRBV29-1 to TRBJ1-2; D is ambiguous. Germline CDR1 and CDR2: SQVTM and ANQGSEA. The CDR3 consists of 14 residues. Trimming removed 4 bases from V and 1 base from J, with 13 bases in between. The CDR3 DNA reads TGCAGCGTTGCGGTACCGGGAGGTAACTATGGCTACACCTTC. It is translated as CSVAVPGGNYGYTF.

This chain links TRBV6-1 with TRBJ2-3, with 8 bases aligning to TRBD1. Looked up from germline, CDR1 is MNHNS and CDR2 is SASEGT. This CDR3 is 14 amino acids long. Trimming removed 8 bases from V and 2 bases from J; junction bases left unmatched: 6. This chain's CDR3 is CASGGGQVTDTQYF. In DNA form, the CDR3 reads TGTGCCAGCGGAGGGGGACAGGTCACAGATACGCAGTATTTT.

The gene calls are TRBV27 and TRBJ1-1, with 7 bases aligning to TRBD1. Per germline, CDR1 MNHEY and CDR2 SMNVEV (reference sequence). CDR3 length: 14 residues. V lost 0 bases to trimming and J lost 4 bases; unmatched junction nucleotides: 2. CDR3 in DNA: TGTGCCAGCAGTTTATCATACAGGGGCACTGAAGCTTTCTTT. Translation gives CASSLSYRGTEAFF.

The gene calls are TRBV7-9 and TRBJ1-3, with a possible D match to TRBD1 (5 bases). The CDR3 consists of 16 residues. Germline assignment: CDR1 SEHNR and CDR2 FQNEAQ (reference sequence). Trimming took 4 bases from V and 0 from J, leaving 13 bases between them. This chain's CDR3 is CASSSWGRSSGNTIYF. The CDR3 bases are TGTGCCAGCAGCTCGTGGGGCAGGAGCTCTGGAAACACCATATATTTT. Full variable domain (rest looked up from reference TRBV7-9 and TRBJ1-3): DTGVSQNPRHKITKRGQNVTFRCDPISEHNRLYWYRQTLGQGPEFLTYFQNEAQLEKSRLLSDRFSAERPKGSFSTLEIQRTEQGDSAMYLCASSSWGRSSGNTIYFGEGSWLTVV.

The CDR3 region has the DNA TGTGCCAGCAATAGTTTGCTGGGCGGGGTGGGAAACACCATATATTTT. Amino acid sequence: CASNSLLGGVGNTIYF. The V gene is TRBV28, the J gene TRBJ1-3; D uncertain. The length of the CDR3 is 16 residues. Per germline, CDR1 MDHEN and CDR2 SYDVKM. The V and J ends lost 7 bases and 4 bases respectively, with 20 bases between them.

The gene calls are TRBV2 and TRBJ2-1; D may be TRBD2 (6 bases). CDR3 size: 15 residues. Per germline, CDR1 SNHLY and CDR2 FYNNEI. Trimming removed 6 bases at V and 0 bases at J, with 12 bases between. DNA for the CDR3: TGTGCCAGCAGGGCGGGGCGGAGCTCCTACAATGAGCAGTTCTTC. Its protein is CASRAGRSSYNEQFF.

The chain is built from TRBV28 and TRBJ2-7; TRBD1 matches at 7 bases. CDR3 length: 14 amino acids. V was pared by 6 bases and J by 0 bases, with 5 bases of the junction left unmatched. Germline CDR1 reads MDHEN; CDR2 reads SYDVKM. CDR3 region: CASSSTGFSYEQYF. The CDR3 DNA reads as TGTGCCAGCAGCTCGACAGGGTTCTCCTACGAGCAGTACTTC.

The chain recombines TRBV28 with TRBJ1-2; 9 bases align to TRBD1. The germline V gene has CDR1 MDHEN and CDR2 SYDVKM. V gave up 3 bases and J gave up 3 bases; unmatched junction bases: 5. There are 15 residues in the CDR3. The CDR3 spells CASSLPTGGDYGYTF. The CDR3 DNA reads TGTGCCAGCAGTTTGCCCACAGGGGGCGACTATGGCTACACCTTC.

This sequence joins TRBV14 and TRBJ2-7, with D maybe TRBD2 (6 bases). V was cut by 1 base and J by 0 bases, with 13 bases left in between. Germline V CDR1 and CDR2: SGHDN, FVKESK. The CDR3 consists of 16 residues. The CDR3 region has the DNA TGTGCCAGCAGCCAAGTCGGGGGAAGTCCCTCCTACGAGCAGTACTTC. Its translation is CASSQVGGSPSYEQYF.

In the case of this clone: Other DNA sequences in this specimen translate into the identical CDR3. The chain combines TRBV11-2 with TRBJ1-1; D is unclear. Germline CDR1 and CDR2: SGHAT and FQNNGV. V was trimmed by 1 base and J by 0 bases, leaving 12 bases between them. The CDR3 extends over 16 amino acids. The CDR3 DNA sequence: TGTGCCAGCAGCTTAGGGGAGGGCACACTGAACACTGAAGCTTTCTTT. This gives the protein CASSLGEGTLNTEAFF.

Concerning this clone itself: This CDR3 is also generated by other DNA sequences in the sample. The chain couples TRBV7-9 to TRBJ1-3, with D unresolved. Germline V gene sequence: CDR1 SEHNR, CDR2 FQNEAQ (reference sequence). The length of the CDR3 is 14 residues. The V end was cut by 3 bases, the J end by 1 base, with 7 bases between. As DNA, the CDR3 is TGTGCCAGCAGCTTTTCATCTTCTGGAAACACCATATATTTT. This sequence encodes CASSFSSSGNTIYF.